This T cell receptor (beta chain) was recorded in a study of shared clonotypes between healthy human individuals. General study points: Rarefaction exposed incomplete sorted-subset sequencing despite large depth.

Trimming took 0 bases from V and 7 from J, leaving 10 bases between them. CDR3 size: 13 residues. The germline V gene has CDR1 SGDLS and CDR2 YYNGEE. Using immunoSEQ multiplex PCR, the repertoire was profiled, and TCRdb retains in-frame clones only, with some absent. The repertoire has approximately 530,000 clones, around 96% of them found once; the top ten carry 0.064%. Concerning this clone: Its cognate antigen is unknown.

The sequenced sample consisted of naive CD4+ T cells sorted from blood. Indicated subset: CD45RA+ positively selected. The clonotype comes from a woman younger than 45 in good health. This chain links TRBV9 with TRBJ1-2; TRBD1 is a possible D gene (5 bases). CDR3: CASSVGREGGYTF. CDR3 nucleotide sequence: TGTGCCAGCAGCGTAGGCAGGGAGGGTGGCTACACCTTC.